This TCR beta chain comes out of a study of T-cell memory formation after mild COVID-19. Study at large: Most TCR clusters belonged to a single donor. Study-level findings and limits: The pre-infection memory compartment contained some responding clones, suggesting cross-reactive memory joined. CD4+ bias marked clones expanding day 15 to 37, unlike balanced contracting clones.

Only a few counts were recorded for this clonotype. The antigen is unknown. Unmatched junction bases numbered 6, after V lost 10 bases and J lost 2 bases. This CDR3 has 13 amino acids. Germline lookup yields CDR1 SNHLY and CDR2 FYNNEI. One entry per CDR3 protein results from TCRdb running MiXCR on the 5' RACE reads. This table has a few hundred thousand distinct CDR3 sequences, about a fifth appearing once. This clonotype was sampled from an adult woman who had mild COVID-19 (a few samples of this study predate the infection). Cell type and time point are not known. The genes are TRBV2 and TRBJ2-7, with 9 bases that match TRBD2. The sequenced sample consisted of PBMCs or a T cell subset sorted from them (not recorded which). The CDR3 DNA reads TGTGCCACCCAGCGGGAGGCCCCCTACGAGCAGTACTTC. This encodes CATQREAPYEQYF.